What follows are 18 T cell receptor beta chains derived from one specimen sequenced in a study of T cell clonality in common variable immunodeficiency. Profiling relied on immunoSEQ multiplex PCR, and the TCRdb table lists in-frame clones only, not all of them. The repertoire shows roughly 50,000 clones, none seen only once; the top ten take about 3.7%. The sequenced material came from peripheral blood mononuclear cells. The receptors derive from a person aged 18 to 69 in good health.

Only a few counts were recorded for this clone. The CDR3 extends 3 residues past the end of the read, so its final part is completed from the germline J gene. The V and J genes are TRBV18 and TRBJ2-3; possible D gene TRBD1, 6 bases. The CDR3 consists of 14 residues. Germline V gene lookup returns CDR1 KGHSH and CDR2 LQKENI. The CDR3 spells CASSPRTDEETQYF. The sequenced part of the CDR3 DNA is TGTGCCAGCTCACCAAGGACAGACGAAGAGACG.

For this clone: Mismatch with germline at one junction end may stem from a read error. Sequencing ends 3 residues short of the CDR3 end; the germline J gene provides the rest. The same CDR3 also results from other DNA sequences found in this sample. V and J are TRBV7-9 and TRBJ1-2, with a weak D call TRBD1 (5 bases). From germline, CDR1 is SEHNR and CDR2 FQNEAQ (reference sequence). The CDR3 sequence is 14 residues long. Incomplete CDR3 DNA: TGTGCCAGCAGCTTAGCTAGGGGAGGGGATGGA. Encoded protein: CASSLARGGDG. The CDR3 in full is CASSLARGGDGYTF. The variable domain in full, with the rest retrieved from reference TRBV7-9 and TRBJ1-2, is DTGVSQNPRHKITKRGQNVTFRCDPISEHNRLYWYRQTLGQGPEFLTYFQNEAQLEKSRLLSDRFSAERPKGSFSTLEIQRTEQGDSAMYLCASSLARGGDGYTFGSGTRLTVV.

In this sample, this clone turned up many times. The read terminates 3 residues before the CDR3 end, so the remaining end is supplied by the germline J gene. The chain combines TRBV12-3 or TRBV12-4 with TRBJ2-5, with a weak D call TRBD2 (7 bases). V was trimmed by 6 bases and J by 1 base, leaving 12 bases between them. The CDR3 loop spans 14 amino acids. Incomplete CDR3 DNA: TGTGCCAGCAGGCCAAGGGGGGGCCAAGAGACC. Amino acid sequence: CASRPRGGQET. The CDR3 as a whole reads CASRPRGGQETQYF.

In this sample, this clone turned up many times. The read ends 3 residues early relative to the CDR3; the germline J gene fills the gap. The V call is TRBV2, the J call TRBJ2-7; no reliable D call. The V and J ends lost 5 bases and 6 bases respectively, with 11 bases between them. Per germline, CDR1 SNHLY and CDR2 FYNNEI. The CDR3 has 12 amino acids. CDR3 residues: CASSPDSTEQYF. The part of the CDR3 DNA that was read is TGTGCCAGCAGTCCAGACTCTACCGAG.

Many counts were recorded for this clone. The CDR3 extends 3 residues past the end of the read, so its final part is completed from the germline J gene. The gene calls are TRBV13 and TRBJ2-7, with D perhaps TRBD1 (6 bases). Trimming took off 6 bases at V and 5 bases at J, with 20 bases between the two ends. The CDR3 loop spans 15 amino acids. Germline V gene data show CDR1 as PRHDT and CDR2 as FYEKMQ (reference sequence). CDR3 sequence reads: CASRAGVVTGHEQYF. The sequenced CDR3 bases are TGTGCCAGCAGGGCAGGGGTTGTCACGGGGCACGAG.

This clone was seen ten or more times. The sequenced fragment ends 3 residues before the CDR3 boundary, so the rest is inferred from the germline J gene. The chain links TRBV7-9 to TRBJ2-7, with TRBD1 matching over 8 bases. The CDR3 sequence is 15 residues long. CDR1 is SEHNR, CDR2 FQNEAQ, per germline (reference sequence). Trimming took 7 bases from V and 6 from J; bases not matched to a gene: 14. The part of the CDR3 DNA that was read is TGTGCCAGCACCCGAGGGACAGGCTTTGCCGCCGAG. Its protein product is CASTRGTGFAAE. The CDR3 in full is CASTRGTGFAAEQYF.

This clone was detected many times. The read comes to an end 3 residues before the CDR3 does, leaving the germline J gene to fill in the end. This rearrangement joins TRBV7-3 to TRBJ2-1; D possibly corresponds to TRBD1 (5 bases). CDR3 length: 13 residues. Germline CDR1 reads SGHTA; CDR2 reads FQGTGA. Trimming stripped 4 bases from V and 7 bases from J, with 11 bases between. The part of the CDR3 DNA that was read is TGTGCCAGCAGCTCCGACCAGGGAAATGAG. Its protein product is CASSSDQGNE. The full CDR3 reads CASSSDQGNEQFF. Using reference TRBV7-3 and TRBJ2-1 for the parts outside the CDR3, the full variable domain is GAGVSQTPSNKVTEKGKYVELRCDPISGHTALYWYRQSLGQGPEFLIYFQGTGAADDSGLPNDRFFAVRPEGSVSTLKIQRTERGDSAVYLCASSSDQGNEQFFGPGTRLTVL.

There are many counts of this clone. The read finishes 3 residues shy of the CDR3 end, and the germline J gene is used to complete it. The chain employs TRBV18 and TRBJ2-5; 7 bases line up with TRBD1. CDR3 size: 15 residues. Trimming cost V 1 base and J 2 bases; bases outside gene matches: 4. Germline CDR1 is KGHSH and CDR2 is LQKENI. CDR3 sequence reads: CASSPHKGAQETQYF. Partial CDR3 DNA: TGTGCCAGCTCACCACATAAGGGGGCGCAAGAGACC.

This clone was found many times. The read terminates 3 residues ahead of where the CDR3 ends, so the germline J gene completes it. The chain couples TRBV7-9 to TRBJ2-1; 7 bases are a match to TRBD1. J gave up 2 bases and V 3 bases, and 1 base lay outside the gene matches. Germline V gene lookup returns CDR1 SEHNR and CDR2 FQNEAQ (reference sequence). There are 14 residues in the CDR3. This CDR3 is CASSFTGAYNEQFF. The sequenced CDR3 bases are TGTGCCAGCAGCTTCACAGGGGCCTACAATGAG.

Many counts were recorded for this clone. The read halts 3 residues ahead of the CDR3 end, with the missing end drawn from the germline J gene. This chain joins TRBV5-4 and TRBJ2-5, with 8 bases identical to TRBD1. Germline assignment: CDR1 SGHNT and CDR2 YYREEE (reference sequence). V was clipped by 1 base and J by 5 bases; unmatched bases: 7. The CDR3 is made up of 15 amino acids. The CDR3 region is CASSLSQGAWETQYF. The CDR3 DNA, read in part, is TGTGCCAGCAGCTTGTCCCAGGGGGCGTGGGAGACC.

This clone came up a few times. The read finishes 3 residues shy of the CDR3 end, and the germline J gene is used to complete it. Other DNA sequences in this specimen translate into the identical CDR3. V is TRBV30 and J is TRBJ1-2; the D gene is possibly TRBD1 (6 bases). The CDR3 is made up of 13 amino acids. CDR1 GTSNPN and CDR2 SVGIG come from the germline V gene (reference sequence). V was shortened by 2 bases and J by 7 bases, with 14 bases between the two germline ends. The sequenced part of the CDR3 DNA is TGTGCCTGGAGTTCCAGCGGGGGCGGTGGC. Protein product: CAWSSSGGGG. The complete CDR3 protein is CAWSSSGGGGYTF.

This clone was recorded many times. The CDR3 is cut off 3 residues early in the read; its end comes from the germline J gene. The rearrangement links TRBV6-2 or TRBV6-3 to TRBJ2-3; 8 bases align to TRBD1. The CDR3 contains 16 residues. The V segment lost 5 bases and the J segment 2 bases; nucleotides outside the gene matches: 9. The germline CDR1 and CDR2 sequences are MNHEY and SVGEGT. CDR3 loop: CASSDGTGFFTDTQYF. The CDR3 bases that were read are TGTGCCAGCAGTGACGGGACAGGCTTTTTCACAGATACG.

The sample holds many counts of this clone. The CDR3 end falls 3 residues outside the read, so it is completed with the germline J gene. V gene TRBV6-1 combines with J gene TRBJ1-2, with D possibly being TRBD1 (6 bases). Trimming shortened V by 2 bases and J by 4 bases, and 14 bases separated the two germline ends. This CDR3 is built from 15 residues. Germline assignment: CDR1 MNHNS and CDR2 SASEGT. Incomplete CDR3 DNA: TGTGCCAGCAGTGAAAGGGTCAGGGGTGGCTATGGC. Protein sequence: CASSERVRGGYG. The whole CDR3 protein reads CASSERVRGGYGYTF.

This clone was seen many times. CDR3 DNA, as far as it was read: TGTGCCAGCAGCCCTCCCCGGGGGGGGACGAACACCGGGGAG. Protein sequence: CASSPPRGGTNTGE. In full, the CDR3 is CASSPPRGGTNTGELFF. The chain carries TRBV13 and TRBJ2-2; 8 bases are a match to TRBD2. The sequenced fragment ends 3 residues before the CDR3 boundary, so the rest is inferred from the germline J gene. The CDR3 runs to 17 residues. Germline trimming cut 5 bases from V and 0 bases from J; bases unmatched to any gene: 8. Germline CDR1 is PRHDT and CDR2 is FYEKMQ (reference sequence).

This clone was counted many times. The CDR3 is cut off 3 residues early in the read; its end comes from the germline J gene. This chain connects TRBV10-3 to TRBJ1-1; 10 bases align to TRBD1. V shed 10 bases and J 1 base; nucleotides not matched to a gene: 3. Germline CDR1 and CDR2: ENHRY and SYGVKD. This CDR3 comprises 13 residues. Here the CDR3 reads CATGTGENTEAFF. CDR3 bases read: TGTGCCACCGGGACAGGGGAGAACACTGAA.

This clone came up many times. The sequence runs out 3 residues before the end of the CDR3; the remainder is reconstructed from the germline J gene. The V and J genes are TRBV7-3 and TRBJ2-2, with TRBD1 as a possible D gene (6 bases). CDR3 length: 13 amino acids. The ends were cut back, 5 bases at V and 6 bases at J, with 10 bases in the middle. The germline gives CDR1 SGHTA, CDR2 FQGTGA. This chain's CDR3 is CASSRDISGELFF. CDR3 bases read: TGTGCCAGCAGCCGGGACATCTCCGGGGAG.

This clone was observed many times. The CDR3 end lies 3 residues beyond the end of the read and is filled in from the germline J gene. V is TRBV7-2 and J is TRBJ1-1; 8 bases fit TRBD1. From germline, CDR1 is SGHTA and CDR2 FQGNSA. CDR3 length equals 14 residues. V shed 3 bases and J 3 bases; nucleotides not matched to a gene: 3. CDR3 region: CASSFRTGYTEAFF. The sequenced CDR3 bases are TGTGCCAGCAGCTTTCGGACAGGGTACACTGAA.

This clone was observed at least ten times. The read ends 3 residues early relative to the CDR3; the germline J gene fills the gap. This chain links TRBV11-2 with TRBJ2-7; no clear D gene. Trimming pared 0 bases from V and 0 bases from J, leaving 9 bases between. This CDR3 spans 15 amino acids. Germline V gene data show CDR1 as SGHAT and CDR2 as FQNNGV. Partial CDR3 DNA: TGTGCCAGCAGCTTAGATCCCCACAGCTCCTACGAG. Its translation: CASSLDPHSSYE. The full CDR3 sequence reads CASSLDPHSSYEQYF.